Below, 14 T cell receptor beta chains from the same sample are listed, as sequenced in a study of human T cells and chemical hapten exposure. TCRdb re-derived calls from the RACE reads in MiXCR, one entry per CDR3 protein. The sample yields 85,000 to 100,000 distinct CDR3 sequences, 10% to 13% seen once. Time point given: pre-sensitization, week 0. Indicated treatment: therapeutic diphenylcyclopropenone sensitization with weekly scalp DPC. The source was whole blood, collected in connection with sensitization to the hapten diphenylcyclopropenone (DPC). The receptors stem from an older woman with alopecia areata. Some clones in this sample may be carry-over from other donors' samples.

This clonotype was counted many times. The rearrangement links TRBV4-1 to TRBJ1-2; 9 nucleotides match TRBD1. The CDR3 has 15 residues. Germline V gene lookup returns CDR1 MGHRA and CDR2 YSYEKL. V lost 1 base, J lost 4 bases, and 4 bases stayed unmatched. CDR3 in amino acids: CASSQGGQGIYGYTF. Here the CDR3 DNA reads TGCGCCAGCAGCCAAGGAGGACAGGGGATCTATGGCTACACCTTC.

Many counts were recorded for this clonotype. V usage is TRBV6-2 or TRBV6-3 and J usage is TRBJ2-7; D gene unclear. CDR1 is MNHEY and CDR2 is SVGEGT in the germline V gene. With 9 bases removed from V and 3 bases from J, the gap between germline ends came to 21 bases. The length of the CDR3 is 15 residues. The CDR3 loop is CASMSKYQKIYEQYF. The CDR3 coding sequence is TGTGCCAGTATGAGTAAATACCAGAAAATCTACGAGCAGTACTTC.

Ten or more counts support this clonotype. The chain has TRBV5-1 and TRBJ2-3; TRBD2 is a possible D gene (5 bases). Germline values: CDR1 SGHRS, CDR2 YFSETQ. This CDR3 is 14 amino acids long. V was shortened by 4 bases and J by 6 bases, with 15 bases between the two germline ends. The CDR3 DNA is TGCGCCAGCAGCACCGGACGGGGAATGGATACGCAGTATTTT. Translation gives CASSTGRGMDTQYF.

This clonotype was recorded at least ten times. This chain connects TRBV27 to TRBJ1-2; D ambiguous. The germline CDR1 and CDR2 sequences are MNHEY and SMNVEV (reference sequence). The V and J ends lost 2 bases and 4 bases respectively, with 11 bases between them. The CDR3 covers 14 residues. The CDR3 DNA reads as TGTGCCAGCAGTTTACTCGCGGGAAGCTATGGCTACACCTTC. It yields the protein CASSLLAGSYGYTF.

For this clonotype: No DNA is shown, since the ends of the CDR3 on it are uncertain; the CDR3 is the one TCRdb lists. CDR3 residues: CASSYFGPETQYF. V and J are TRBV6-5 and TRBJ2-5; TRBD2, the table's D call, lacks a check against the DNA. In germline, CDR1 is MNHEY, CDR2 SVGAGI. Termini included, the CDR3 measures 13 amino acids.

This clonotype was seen at least ten times. This chain uses TRBV29-1 with TRBJ2-7; D possibly corresponds to TRBD1 (5 bases). V was clipped by 7 bases and J by 3 bases, with 19 bases between them. CDR3 length: 14 residues. From germline, CDR1 is SQVTM and CDR2 ANQGSEA. The CDR3 DNA follows: TGCAGCGGACGCCCCAGGGCCACTTACTACGAGCAGTACTTC. Translating it yields CSGRPRATYYEQYF.

The chain combines TRBV10-2 with TRBJ2-7; 8 bases line up with TRBD2. The CDR3 consists of 16 residues. The V gene end was trimmed by 0 bases and the J gene end by 2 bases; junction bases not matched to a gene: 6. Per germline, CDR1 WSHSY and CDR2 SAAADI. Written as DNA, the CDR3 is TGCGCCAGCAGTGAGTCTGCGGGGGGCCGGCCCTACGAGCAGTACTTC. Translating gives CASSESAGGRPYEQYF.

The CDR3 bases are TGTGCCAGCAGCACTCAAAGGGTAGTCAATCAGCCCCAGCATTTT. Amino acids: CASSTQRVVNQPQHF. V usage is TRBV13 and J usage is TRBJ1-5, with no clear D. This CDR3 region has 15 residues. Germline V lookup: CDR1 PRHDT, CDR2 FYEKMQ (reference sequence). Trimming pared 5 bases from V and 3 bases from J, leaving 14 bases between.

Many counts were recorded for this clonotype. The chain recombines TRBV5-6 with TRBJ2-1; TRBD2 aligns across 11 bases. This CDR3 is built from 19 residues. V was clipped by 4 bases and J by 8 bases; unmatched bases: 20. CDR1 is SGHDT and CDR2 is YYEEEE in the germline V gene. The CDR3 is CASSPATSGDHLRSYEQFF. The CDR3, as DNA: TGTGCCAGCAGCCCGGCGACTAGCGGGGATCACCTCCGCTCTTATGAGCAGTTCTTC.

Many counts were recorded for this clonotype. This rearrangement joins TRBV6-2 or TRBV6-3 to TRBJ2-3; 12 bases are a match to TRBD2. Germline loops: CDR1 MNHEY, CDR2 SVGEGT. V was pared by 0 bases and J by 5 bases, with 6 bases of the junction left unmatched. This CDR3 is 17 amino acids long. The CDR3 sequence: CASSYSPSGGAGDTQYF. The CDR3 DNA sequence: TGTGCCAGCAGTTACTCTCCTAGCGGGGGGGCGGGAGATACGCAGTATTTT.

The genes are TRBV4-2 and TRBJ2-1; 10 bases map to TRBD2. In germline, CDR1 is LGHNA, CDR2 YNFKEQ. V lost 1 base to trimming and J lost 6 bases; unmatched junction nucleotides: 9. The CDR3 consists of 17 residues. This chain's CDR3 is CASSQARGSGGSNEQFF. Here the CDR3 DNA reads TGTGCCAGCAGCCAAGCCCGGGGTAGCGGGGGGAGCAATGAGCAGTTCTTC.

This chain connects TRBV29-1 to TRBJ2-5, with TRBD1 as a possible D gene (5 bases). Trimming shortened V by 4 bases and J by 2 bases, and 11 bases separated the two germline ends. CDR3 length: 13 residues. Germline V lookup: CDR1 SQVTM, CDR2 ANQGSEA. This CDR3 reads CSVVRQIQETQYF. The DNA of the CDR3 is TGCAGCGTTGTCCGACAGATTCAAGAGACCCAGTACTTC. The whole variable domain, remainder taken from reference TRBV29-1 and TRBJ2-5, is SAVISQKPSRDICQRGTSLTIQCQVDSQVTMMFWYRQQPGQSLTLIATANQGSEATYESGFVIDKFPISRPNLTFSTLTVSNMSPEDSSIYLCSVVRQIQETQYFGPGTRLLVL.

This clonotype was seen repeatedly, ten times or more. The chain recombines TRBV9 with TRBJ1-2; weak D call: TRBD1 (5 bases). Germline V gives CDR1 SGDLS, CDR2 YYNGEE. V lost 0 bases and J 4 bases, leaving 13 bases between the germline ends. The length of the CDR3 is 15 residues. CDR3 region: CASSVGSGLRYGYTF. DNA for the CDR3: TGTGCCAGCAGCGTAGGATCAGGGCTGCGCTATGGCTACACCTTC.

This clonotype was seen only a few times. The chain joins TRBV2 to TRBJ1-6; D gene ambiguous. V lost 6 bases to trimming and J lost 7 bases, with 10 bases between them. Per the germline V gene, CDR1 is SNHLY and CDR2 is FYNNEI. CDR3 length equals 13 residues. In nucleotides, the CDR3 is TGTGCCAGCAGAGGTCGGGCGAATTCACCCCTCCACTTT. Amino acid sequence: CASRGRANSPLHF. The entire variable domain, with the rest obtained from reference TRBV2 and TRBJ1-6, is as follows: EPEVTQTPSHQVTQMGQEVILRCVPISNHLYFYWYRQILGQKVEFLVSFYNNEISEKSEIFDDQFSVERPDGSNFTLKIRSTKLEDSAMYFCASRGRANSPLHFGNGTRLTVT.